This T cell receptor (beta chain) was documented in a study of blood T cell repertoires in COVID-19 (dated by TCRdb to 2020 to 2021). Study-wide context: Samples from collaborators originated in the United States, Italy and Spain and spanned both the acute and convalescent phases of COVID-19. Samples were obtained from the ongoing ImmuneRACE study (first 160 participants) and from about 1,300 subjects provided by 6 global collaborators. The prospective study material was composed of cDNA or gDNA derived from T cells, B-cell-depleted T cells, or PBMCs. Where available, HLA class I and class II types were taken from metadata supplied by the sample provider and were not determined by assay-based typing. The repertoires were released in a freely available public database intended as a resource for research on the immune response to SARS-CoV-2. Subjects who had been exposed to COVID-19, were actively infected with it, or had recovered from it provided the deeply sampled blood TCRbeta repertoires that made up the dataset. A de-identified subject ID, COVID-19 status, age in years and sex were almost always included in the sample metadata.

The paper as a whole reports these results and caveats: The quantity of clinical and demographic metadata differed by source and by participant and was supplied without curation.

The trim is 4 bases for V and 0 bases for J, with a gap of 9 bases between the germline ends. From the germline V gene, CDR1 is ENHRY and CDR2 is SYGVKD. From the cysteine up to the phenylalanine, the CDR3 has a length of 14 residues. Solely the CDR3 DNA is kept, with 42 bases framed from the first base. About this clone: Its antigen is still unknown. Base-call qualities are not available, and no considerably larger clone is one nucleotide away.

The immunoSEQ Assay, a bias-controlled multiplex PCR, was used to amplify TCRbeta CDR3 regions from genomic DNA. The paper's data handling went like this. Nucleated cell counts per sample were estimated from amplification of reference gene primers within the assay. To quantify the absolute abundance of each unique TCRbeta CDR3 rearrangement, sequence reads were collapsed and filtered. For each sample, productive Simpson clonality was calculated as the square root of Simpson's diversity index across productive rearrangements. Drawn from immuneACCESS, this table holds only the in-frame rearrangements with V and J called that TCRdb kept. Clones are partly lost; checked studies trace under half to an unresolved V gene and leave the rest unexplained. The DNA was the basis for D and trimming; V, J and clone size are from that table. Within this sample are some 200,000 clones, with 84% of them counted one time only. Of the sample, 9.7% is held by the ten largest clones.

Whole blood was collected in K2EDTA tubes by collaborating institutions according to the institutions' own protocols. For TCRbeta analysis, collaborators shipped samples in one of three forms: frozen whole blood, isolated PBMCs, or DNA extracted from either of those sample types. The rearranged chain carries TRBV10-3 and TRBJ1-1; the D gene is possibly TRBD1, with 5 bases matching. This TCR came from a man aged 50 or older with active or convalescent COVID-19. Input material: peripheral blood. The DNA sequence follows: TGTGCCATCAGTGTTGTGGGGCTGAACACTGAAGCTTTCTTT. Translated, this gives CAISVVGLNTEAFF.